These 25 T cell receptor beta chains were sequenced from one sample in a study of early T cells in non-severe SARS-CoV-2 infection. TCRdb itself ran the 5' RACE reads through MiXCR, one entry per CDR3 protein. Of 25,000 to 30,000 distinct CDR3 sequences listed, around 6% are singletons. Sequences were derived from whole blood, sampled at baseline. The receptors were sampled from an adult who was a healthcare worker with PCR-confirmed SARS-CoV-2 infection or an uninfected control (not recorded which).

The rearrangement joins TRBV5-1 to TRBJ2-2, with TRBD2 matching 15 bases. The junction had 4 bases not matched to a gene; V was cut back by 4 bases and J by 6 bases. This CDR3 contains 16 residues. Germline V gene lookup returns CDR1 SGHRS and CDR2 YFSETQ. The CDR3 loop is CASSQGLAGGAGELFF. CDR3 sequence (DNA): TGCGCCAGCAGCCAGGGACTAGCGGGAGGAGCCGGGGAGCTGTTTTTT. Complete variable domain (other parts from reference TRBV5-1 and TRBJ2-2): KAGVTQTPRYLIKTRGQQVTLSCSPISGHRSVSWYQQTPGQGLQFLFEYFSETQRNKGNFPGRFSGRQFSNSRSEMNVSTLELGDSALYLCASSQGLAGGAGELFFGEGSRLTVL.

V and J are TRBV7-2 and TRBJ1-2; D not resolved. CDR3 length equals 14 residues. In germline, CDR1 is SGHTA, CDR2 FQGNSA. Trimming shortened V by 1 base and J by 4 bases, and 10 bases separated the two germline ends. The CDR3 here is CASSLVVQSYGYTF. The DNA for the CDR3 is TGTGCCAGCAGCTTAGTAGTTCAGTCCTATGGCTACACCTTC.

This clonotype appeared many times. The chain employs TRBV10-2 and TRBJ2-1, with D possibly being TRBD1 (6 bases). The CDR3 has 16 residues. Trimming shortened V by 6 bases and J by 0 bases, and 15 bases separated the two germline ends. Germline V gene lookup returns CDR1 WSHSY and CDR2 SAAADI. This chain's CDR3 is CASRPRGIDSYNEQFF. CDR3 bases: TGCGCCAGCAGACCCAGGGGAATCGACTCCTACAATGAGCAGTTCTTC.

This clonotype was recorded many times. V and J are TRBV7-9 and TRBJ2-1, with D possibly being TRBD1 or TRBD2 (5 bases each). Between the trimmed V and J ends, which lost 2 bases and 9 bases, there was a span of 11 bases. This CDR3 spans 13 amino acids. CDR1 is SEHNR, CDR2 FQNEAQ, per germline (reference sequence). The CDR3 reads CASSLRRDGEQFF. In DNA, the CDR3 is TGTGCCAGCAGCTTACGCCGGGACGGTGAGCAGTTCTTC.

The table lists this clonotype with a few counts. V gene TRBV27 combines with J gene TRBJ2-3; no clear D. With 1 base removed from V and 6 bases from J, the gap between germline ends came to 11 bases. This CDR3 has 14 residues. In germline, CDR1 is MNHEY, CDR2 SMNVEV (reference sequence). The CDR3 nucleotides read TGTGCCAGCAGTTTATACTTAGGTCTGGATACGCAGTATTTT. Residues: CASSLYLGLDTQYF.

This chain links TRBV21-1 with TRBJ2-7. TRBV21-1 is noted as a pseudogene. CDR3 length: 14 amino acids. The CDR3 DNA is TGTGCCAGCATCCACCGAAGGTTGGTGGACGAGCAGTACTTC. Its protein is CASIHRRLVDEQYF.

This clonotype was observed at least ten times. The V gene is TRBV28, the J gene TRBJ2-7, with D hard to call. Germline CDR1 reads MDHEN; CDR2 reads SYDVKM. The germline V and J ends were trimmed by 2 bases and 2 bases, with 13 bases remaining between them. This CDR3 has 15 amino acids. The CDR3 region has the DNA TGTGCCAGCAGTTTAGCCAAGATAGGACCCTACGAGCAGTACTTC. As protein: CASSLAKIGPYEQYF.

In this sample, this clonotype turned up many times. In DNA form, the CDR3 reads TGTGCCAGCTCACGCTACGGGGGGGCCACAGATACGCAGTATTTT. Amino acids: CASSRYGGATDTQYF. The chain joins TRBV18 to TRBJ2-3, with 8 bases matching TRBD2. V lost 4 bases and J lost 2; bases outside the gene matches: 5. Germline assignment: CDR1 KGHSH and CDR2 LQKENI. This CDR3 spans 15 amino acids.

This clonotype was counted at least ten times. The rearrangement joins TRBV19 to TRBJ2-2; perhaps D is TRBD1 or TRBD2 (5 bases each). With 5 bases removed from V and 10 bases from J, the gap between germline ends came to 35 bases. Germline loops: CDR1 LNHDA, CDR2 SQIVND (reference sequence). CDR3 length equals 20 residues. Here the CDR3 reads CASSPLRDVNRGAVSLELFF. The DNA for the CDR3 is TGTGCCAGTAGTCCCCTTCGGGACGTCAACCGGGGAGCTGTTTCTCTGGAGCTGTTTTTT. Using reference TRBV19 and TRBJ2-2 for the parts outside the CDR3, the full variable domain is DGGITQSPKYLFRKEGQNVTLSCEQNLNHDAMYWYRQDPGQGLRLIYYSQIVNDFQKGDIAEGYSVSREKKESFPLTVTSAQKNPTAFYLCASSPLRDVNRGAVSLELFFGEGSRLTVL.

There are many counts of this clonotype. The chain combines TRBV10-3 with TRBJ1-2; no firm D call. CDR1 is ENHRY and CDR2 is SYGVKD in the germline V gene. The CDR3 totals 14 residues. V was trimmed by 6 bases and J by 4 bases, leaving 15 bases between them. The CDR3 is CAISLSGIGYGYTF. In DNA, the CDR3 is TGTGCCATCAGCCTTAGTGGGATCGGCTATGGCTACACCTTC.

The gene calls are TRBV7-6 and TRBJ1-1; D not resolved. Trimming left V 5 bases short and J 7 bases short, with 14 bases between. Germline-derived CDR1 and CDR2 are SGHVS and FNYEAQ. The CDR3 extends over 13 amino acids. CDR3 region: CASSLFGEREAFF. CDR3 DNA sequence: TGTGCCAGCAGCCTTTTCGGTGAGCGTGAAGCTTTCTTT.

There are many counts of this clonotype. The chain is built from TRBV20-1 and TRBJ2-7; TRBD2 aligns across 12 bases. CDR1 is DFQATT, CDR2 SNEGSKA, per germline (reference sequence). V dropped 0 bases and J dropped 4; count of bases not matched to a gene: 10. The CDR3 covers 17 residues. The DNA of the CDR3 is TGCAGTGCTAGAGATTCTAGCGGGGGGGGCAATTATTACGAGCAGTACTTC. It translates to CSARDSSGGGNYYEQYF.

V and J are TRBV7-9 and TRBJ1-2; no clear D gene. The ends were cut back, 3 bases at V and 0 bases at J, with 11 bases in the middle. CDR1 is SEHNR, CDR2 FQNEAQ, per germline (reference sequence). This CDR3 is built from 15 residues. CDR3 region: CASSFTSTTNYGYTF. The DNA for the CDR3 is TGTGCCAGCAGCTTTACCAGCACAACTAACTATGGCTACACCTTC.

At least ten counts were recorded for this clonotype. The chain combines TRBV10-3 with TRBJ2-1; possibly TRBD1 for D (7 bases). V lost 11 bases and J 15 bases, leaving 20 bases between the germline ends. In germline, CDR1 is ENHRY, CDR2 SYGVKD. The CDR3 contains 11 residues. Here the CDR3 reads CASQGEDQGFF. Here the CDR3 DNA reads TGTGCCTCTCAGGGGGAGGACCAGGGGTTCTTC.

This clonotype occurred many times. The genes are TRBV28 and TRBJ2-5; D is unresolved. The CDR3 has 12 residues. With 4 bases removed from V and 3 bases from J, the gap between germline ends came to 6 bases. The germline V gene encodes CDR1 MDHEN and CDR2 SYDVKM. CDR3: CASSWAEETQYF. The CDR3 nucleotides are TGTGCCAGCAGTTGGGCTGAAGAGACCCAGTACTTC.

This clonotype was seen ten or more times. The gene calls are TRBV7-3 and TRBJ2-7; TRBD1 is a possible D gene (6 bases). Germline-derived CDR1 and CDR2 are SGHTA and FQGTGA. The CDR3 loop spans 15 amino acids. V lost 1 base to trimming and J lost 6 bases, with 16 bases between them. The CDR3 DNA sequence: TGTGCCAGCAGCTTAAGTGCAGGGGCCGATAGCGAGCAGTACTTC. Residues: CASSLSAGADSEQYF.

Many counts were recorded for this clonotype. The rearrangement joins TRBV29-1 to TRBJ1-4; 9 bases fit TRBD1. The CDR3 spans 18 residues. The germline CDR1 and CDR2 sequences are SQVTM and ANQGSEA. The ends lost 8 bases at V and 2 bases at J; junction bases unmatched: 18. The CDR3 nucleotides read TGCAGCACAACCCCCCGGGACAGGGTGGATACGACTAATGAAAAACTGTTTTTT. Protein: CSTTPRDRVDTTNEKLFF. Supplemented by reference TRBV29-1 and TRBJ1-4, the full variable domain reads SAVISQKPSRDICQRGTSLTIQCQVDSQVTMMFWYRQQPGQSLTLIATANQGSEATYESGFVIDKFPISRPNLTFSTLTVSNMSPEDSSIYLCSTTPRDRVDTTNEKLFFGSGTQLSVL.

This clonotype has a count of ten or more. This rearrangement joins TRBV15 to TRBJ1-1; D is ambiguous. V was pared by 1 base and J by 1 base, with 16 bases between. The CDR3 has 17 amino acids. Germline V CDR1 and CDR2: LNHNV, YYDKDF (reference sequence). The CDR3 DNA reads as TGTGCCACCAGCAGAGCTTTTGGGGTTGCGGGGAACACTGAAGCTTTCTTT. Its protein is CATSRAFGVAGNTEAFF.

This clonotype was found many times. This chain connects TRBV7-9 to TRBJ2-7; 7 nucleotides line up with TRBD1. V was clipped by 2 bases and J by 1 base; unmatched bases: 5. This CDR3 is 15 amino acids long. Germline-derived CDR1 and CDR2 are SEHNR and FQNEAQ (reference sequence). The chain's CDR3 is CASSLIQGVSYEQYF. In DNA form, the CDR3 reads TGTGCCAGCAGCTTAATCCAGGGGGTGTCCTACGAGCAGTACTTC. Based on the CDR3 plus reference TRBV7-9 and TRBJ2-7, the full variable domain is DTGVSQNPRHKITKRGQNVTFRCDPISEHNRLYWYRQTLGQGPEFLTYFQNEAQLEKSRLLSDRFSAERPKGSFSTLEIQRTEQGDSAMYLCASSLIQGVSYEQYFGPGTRLTVT.

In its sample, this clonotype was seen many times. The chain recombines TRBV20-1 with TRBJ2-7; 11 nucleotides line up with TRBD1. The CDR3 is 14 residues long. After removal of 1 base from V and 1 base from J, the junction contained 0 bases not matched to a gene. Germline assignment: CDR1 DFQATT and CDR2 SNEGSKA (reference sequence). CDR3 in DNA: TGCAGTGCTAGAGGGGACAGGGGGTCCTACGAGCAGTACTTC. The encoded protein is CSARGDRGSYEQYF.

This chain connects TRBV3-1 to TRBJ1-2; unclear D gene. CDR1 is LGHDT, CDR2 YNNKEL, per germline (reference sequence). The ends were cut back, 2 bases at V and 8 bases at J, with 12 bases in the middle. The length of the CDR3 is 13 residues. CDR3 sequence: CASSQLEAGGYTF. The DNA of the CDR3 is TGTGCCAGCAGCCAACTTGAGGCGGGAGGCTACACCTTC.

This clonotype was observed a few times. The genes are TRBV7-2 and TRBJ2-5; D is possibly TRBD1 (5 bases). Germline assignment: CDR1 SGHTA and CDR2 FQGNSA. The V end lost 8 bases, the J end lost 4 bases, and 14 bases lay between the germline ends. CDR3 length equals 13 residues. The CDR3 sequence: CASVQGSRETQYF. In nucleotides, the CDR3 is TGTGCCAGCGTGCAGGGTTCGCGAGAGACCCAGTACTTC.

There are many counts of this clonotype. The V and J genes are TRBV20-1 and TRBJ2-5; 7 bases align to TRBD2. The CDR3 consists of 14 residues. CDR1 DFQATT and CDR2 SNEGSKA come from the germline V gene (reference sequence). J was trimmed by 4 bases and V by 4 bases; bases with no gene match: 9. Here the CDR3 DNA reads TGCAGTGCTACCTCGGGGGGTTCGGGAGAGACCCAGTACTTC. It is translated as CSATSGGSGETQYF.

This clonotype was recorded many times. Written as DNA, the CDR3 is TGCGCCAGCAGCAAGGGACTAGCGGGGACTAATGAGCAGTTCTTC. Residues: CASSKGLAGTNEQFF. V gene TRBV5-1 combines with J gene TRBJ2-1, with TRBD2 matching over 13 bases. In germline, CDR1 is SGHRS, CDR2 YFSETQ. The CDR3 runs 15 residues. J was trimmed by 7 bases and V by 4 bases; bases with no gene match: 5.

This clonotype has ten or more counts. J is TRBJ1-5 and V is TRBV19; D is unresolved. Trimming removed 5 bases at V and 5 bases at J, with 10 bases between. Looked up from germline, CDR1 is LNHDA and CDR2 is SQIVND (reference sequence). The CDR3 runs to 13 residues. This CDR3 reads CASSRRRDQPQHF. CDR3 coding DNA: TGTGCCAGTAGTCGCAGAAGGGATCAGCCCCAGCATTTT.